This T cell receptor beta chain was documented in a study of T cells in localized non-small cell lung cancer (dated by TCRdb to about 2020). As for the study more broadly: Comparing tumors with uninvolved tumor-adjacent lungs, the study looked at the T cell repertoires of 220 or so patients with early-stage NSCLC. The cohort consisted of around 250 treatment-naive NSCLC patients whose localized lung tumors had been resected. NSCLC patients had a mean age of roughly 64 years, and 120 to 150 were male and around 99 female. Study-wide findings and limitations: Because of the exploratory design, TCR variables were selected using unadjusted p-values without false-discovery rate correction. Longer overall survival was associated with higher T cell density in blood, whereas shorter survival was associated with higher clonality in adjacent lung. Of the top 100 tumor clones, a median of roughly 56 were detected in paired uninvolved adjacent lung; around 27 were also among that lung's top 100. Because multi-region sequencing of the tumors was not done, intratumor heterogeneity could not be ruled out. The highest T cell clonality was observed in uninvolved tumor-adjacent lung, where clonality exceeded that of tumor, suggesting that antigenic responses were more focused in uninvolved tumor-adjacent lung.

The immunoSEQ Assay was used to sequence TCR beta CDR3 regions from DNA. Processing in the source paper ran as follows. T cell density was computed as TCR beta template counts normalized to usable DNA estimated by amplifying housekeeping genes. Using the preseqR package, richness was estimated by extrapolating to 120,000 templates for tissue samples and 400,000 templates for PBMC samples. Clonality was taken to be one minus Pielou's evenness. To identify tissue-enriched TCRs, differential abundance testing was run on productive amino-acid clonotypes with a minimum total count of 5 and an alpha of 0.1. Repertoire overlap between compartments was quantified with the Jaccard Index and Morisita Overlap Index. GLIPH clustered TCR beta CDR3s with public tetramer-defined viral CDR3s; viral motifs required at least three viral sequences plus V-gene enrichment. The immuneACCESS repertoire file appears here via TCRdb, limited to in-frame rearrangements. These files lack a portion of the clones; in checked studies, under half of the deficit traces to unresolved V genes, and the cause of the others is not known. V and J calls and clone size are those listed in that table; D and trimming were worked out from the DNA. Recorded for this sample are about 74,000 clones; 65% to 85% of them occurred a single time. The ten largest account for 1.3% of the sample.

At diagnosis, peripheral blood, uninvolved tumor-adjacent lung and tumor were collected and stored as a combination of fresh-frozen and FFPE material. For TCR repertoire profiling, blood samples were analyzed in the form of peripheral blood mononuclear cells. Concerning this clone itself: Its antigen is unknown. Base qualities are missing; no much larger clone stands one base away.

Reading from cysteine to phenylalanine, the CDR3 counts 14 amino acids. Of all the DNA, just the CDR3 is kept, 42 bases in frame from base 1. The junction shows trimming of 1 base on V and 1 base on J, plus 8 bases between the germline ends. The germline V gene provides CDR1 SGHRS and CDR2 YFSETQ. The sample consisted of peripheral blood, taken before any cancer treatment. The rearrangement joined TRBV5-1 to TRBJ2-5; the D gene lacks a confident call. The clonotype comes from a female donor older than 55 with stage I lung adenocarcinoma. The nucleotide sequence reads TGCGCCAGCAGCTTGTTCACGGGCCAAGAGACCCAGTACTTC. This sequence encodes CASSLFTGQETQYF.